This T cell receptor beta chain was identified in a study of blood T cell repertoires in COVID-19. Turning to the study itself: Samples taken during acute and convalescent COVID-19 were collected in the United States, Italy and Spain. Sources were T cells, B-cell-depleted T cells, or PBMCs; the material itself was cDNA or gDNA.

Measured with immunoSEQ multiplex PCR; TCRdb has only the in-frame clones, and not every one. The sample yields 150,000 to 200,000 clones, almost 85% seen once. This clone was picked up a small number of times. The TCR originated in a human donor with acute or convalescent COVID-19. The donor label of this sample is uncertain. Sequencing was done on a sample of peripheral blood.

The CDR3 DNA reads as TGTGCCAGCAGCCGGGACAGGGCCTCCTACGAGCAGTACTTC. The encoded protein is CASSRDRASYEQYF. V is TRBV5-4 and J is TRBJ2-7, with TRBD1 identical over 9 bases. The CDR3 covers 14 residues. Germline CDR1 SGHNT, CDR2 YYREEE (reference sequence). V shed 4 bases, J shed 0 bases, and the junction held 2 bases outside the gene matches.